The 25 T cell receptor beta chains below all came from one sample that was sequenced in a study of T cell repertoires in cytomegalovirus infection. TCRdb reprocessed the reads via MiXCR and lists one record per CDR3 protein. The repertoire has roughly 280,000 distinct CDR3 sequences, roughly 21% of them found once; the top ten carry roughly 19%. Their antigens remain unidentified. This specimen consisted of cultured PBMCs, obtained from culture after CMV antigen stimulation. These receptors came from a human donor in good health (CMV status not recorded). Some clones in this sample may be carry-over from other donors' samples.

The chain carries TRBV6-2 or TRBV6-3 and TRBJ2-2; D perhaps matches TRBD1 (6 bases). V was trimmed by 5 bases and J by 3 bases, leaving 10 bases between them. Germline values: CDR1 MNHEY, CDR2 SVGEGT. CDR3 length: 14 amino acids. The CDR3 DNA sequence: TGTGCCAGCAGTACACAGGGTTACACCGGGGAGCTGTTTTTT. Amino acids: CASSTQGYTGELFF.

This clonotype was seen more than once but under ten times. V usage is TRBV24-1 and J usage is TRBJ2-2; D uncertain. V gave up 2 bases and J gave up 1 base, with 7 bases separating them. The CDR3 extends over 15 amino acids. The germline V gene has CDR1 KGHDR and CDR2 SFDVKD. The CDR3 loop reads CATSDSDWNTGELFF. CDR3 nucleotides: TGTGCCACCAGTGATTCCGACTGGAACACCGGGGAGCTGTTTTTT.

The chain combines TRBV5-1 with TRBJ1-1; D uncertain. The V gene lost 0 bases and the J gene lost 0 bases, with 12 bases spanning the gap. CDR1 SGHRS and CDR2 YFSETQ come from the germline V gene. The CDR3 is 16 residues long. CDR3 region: CASSLVRAAMNTEAFF. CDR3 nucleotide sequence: TGCGCCAGCAGCTTGGTCCGGGCCGCAATGAACACTGAAGCTTTCTTT.

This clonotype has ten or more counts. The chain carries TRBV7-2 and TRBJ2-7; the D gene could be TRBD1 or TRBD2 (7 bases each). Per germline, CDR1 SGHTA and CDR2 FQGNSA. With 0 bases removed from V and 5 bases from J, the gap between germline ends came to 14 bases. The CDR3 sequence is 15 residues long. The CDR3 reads CASSLALGGGNEQYV. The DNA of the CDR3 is TGTGCCAGCAGCTTAGCGCTGGGAGGGGGCAACGAGCAGTACGTC.

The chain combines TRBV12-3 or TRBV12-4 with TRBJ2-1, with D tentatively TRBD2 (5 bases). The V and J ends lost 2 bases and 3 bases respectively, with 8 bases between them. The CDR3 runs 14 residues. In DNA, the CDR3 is TGTGCCAGCAGTTTATTTCGGGACTACAATGAGCAGTTCTTC. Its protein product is CASSLFRDYNEQFF.

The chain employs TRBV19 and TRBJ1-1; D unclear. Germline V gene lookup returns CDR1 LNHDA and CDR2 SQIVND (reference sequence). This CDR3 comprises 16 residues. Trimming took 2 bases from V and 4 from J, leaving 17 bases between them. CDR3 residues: CASSINTQLLGTEAFF. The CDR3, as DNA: TGTGCCAGTAGTATAAACACACAGCTCCTGGGCACTGAAGCTTTCTTT.

The CDR3: CASSQAVQGRMNTEAFF. CDR3 bases: TGCGCCAGCAGCCAAGCGGTCCAGGGAAGGATGAACACTGAAGCTTTCTTT. The chain is built from TRBV4-1 and TRBJ1-1; D possibly corresponds to TRBD1 (5 bases). V lost 1 base and J 0 bases, leaving 15 bases between the germline ends. Germline V CDR1 and CDR2: MGHRA, YSYEKL. This CDR3 is 17 amino acids long.

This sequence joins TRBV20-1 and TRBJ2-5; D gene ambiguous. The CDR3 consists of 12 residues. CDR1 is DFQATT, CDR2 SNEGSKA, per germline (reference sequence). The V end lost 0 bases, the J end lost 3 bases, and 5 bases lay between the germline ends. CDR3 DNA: TGCAGTGCTAGAGAGGTGGAAGAGACCCAGTACTTC. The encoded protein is CSAREVEETQYF.

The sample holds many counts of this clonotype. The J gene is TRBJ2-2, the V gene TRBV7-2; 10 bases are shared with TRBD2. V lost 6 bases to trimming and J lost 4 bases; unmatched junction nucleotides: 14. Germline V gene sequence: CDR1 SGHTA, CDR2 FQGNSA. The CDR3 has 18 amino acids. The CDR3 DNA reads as TGTGCCAGCAGTTGGCCGGGACTAGCGACCGAGAGCACCGGGGAGCTGTTTTTT. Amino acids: CASSWPGLATESTGELFF.

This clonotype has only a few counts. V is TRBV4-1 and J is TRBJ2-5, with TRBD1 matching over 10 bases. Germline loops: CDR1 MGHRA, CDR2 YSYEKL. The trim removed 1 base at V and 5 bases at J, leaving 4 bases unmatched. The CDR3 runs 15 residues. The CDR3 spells CASSQGQGAGETQYF. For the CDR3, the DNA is TGCGCCAGCAGCCAAGGACAGGGGGCGGGGGAGACCCAGTACTTC.

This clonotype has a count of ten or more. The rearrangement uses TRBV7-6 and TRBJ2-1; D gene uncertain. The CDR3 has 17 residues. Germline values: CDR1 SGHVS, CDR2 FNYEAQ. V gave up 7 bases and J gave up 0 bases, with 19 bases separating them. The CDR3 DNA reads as TGTGCCAGCAAACGGTCGCGCGGAAGGAGCTCCTACAATGAGCAGTTCTTC. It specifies CASKRSRGRSSYNEQFF.

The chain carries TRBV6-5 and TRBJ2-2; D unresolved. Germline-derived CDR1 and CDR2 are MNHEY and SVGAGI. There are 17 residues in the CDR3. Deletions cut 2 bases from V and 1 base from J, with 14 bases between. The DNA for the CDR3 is TGTGCCAGCAGTTACCGCCCTCGGCGAATGAACACCGGGGAGCTGTTTTTT. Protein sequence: CASSYRPRRMNTGELFF.

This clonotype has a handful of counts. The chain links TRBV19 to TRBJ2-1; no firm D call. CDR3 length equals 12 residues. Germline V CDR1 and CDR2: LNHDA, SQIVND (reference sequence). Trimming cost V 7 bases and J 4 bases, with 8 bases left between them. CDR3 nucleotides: TGTGCCAGTAACGGATTTTACAATGAGCAGTTCTTC. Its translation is CASNGFYNEQFF.

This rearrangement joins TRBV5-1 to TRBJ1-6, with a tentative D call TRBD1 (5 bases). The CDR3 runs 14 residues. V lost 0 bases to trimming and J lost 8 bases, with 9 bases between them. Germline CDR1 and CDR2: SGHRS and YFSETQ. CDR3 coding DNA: TGCGCCAGCAGCTTGGGACAGCTCTATTCACCCCTCCACTTT. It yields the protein CASSLGQLYSPLHF.

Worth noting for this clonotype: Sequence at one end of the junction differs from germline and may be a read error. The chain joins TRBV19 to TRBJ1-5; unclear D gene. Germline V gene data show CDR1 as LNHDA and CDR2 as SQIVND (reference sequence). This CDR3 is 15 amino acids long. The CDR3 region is CASSTLGQSNQPQHF. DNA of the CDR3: TGTGCCAGCAGTACCCTCGGGCAGAGCAATCAGCCCCAGCATTTT.

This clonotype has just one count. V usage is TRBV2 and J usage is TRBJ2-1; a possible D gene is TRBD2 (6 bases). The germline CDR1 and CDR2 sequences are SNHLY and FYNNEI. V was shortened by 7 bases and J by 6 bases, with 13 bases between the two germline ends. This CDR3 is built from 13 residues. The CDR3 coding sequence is TGTGCCAGCACCGGGACTGGATTCAATGAGCAGTTCTTC. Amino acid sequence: CASTGTGFNEQFF.

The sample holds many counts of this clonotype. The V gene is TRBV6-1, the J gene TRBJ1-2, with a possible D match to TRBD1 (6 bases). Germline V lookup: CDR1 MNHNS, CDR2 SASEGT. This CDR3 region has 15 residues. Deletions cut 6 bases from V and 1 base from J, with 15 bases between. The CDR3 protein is CASRGGASVNYGYTF. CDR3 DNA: TGTGCCAGCAGGGGGGGGGCGTCGGTTAACTATGGCTACACCTTC.

The CDR3 bases are TGTGCCAGCAGTGACAGGGATCCTTCTGGAAACACCATATATTTT. Encoded protein: CASSDRDPSGNTIYF. This rearrangement joins TRBV12-3 or TRBV12-4 to TRBJ1-3; 7 bases line up with TRBD1. This CDR3 has 15 residues. The junction had 5 bases not matched to a gene; V was cut back by 5 bases and J by 1 base.

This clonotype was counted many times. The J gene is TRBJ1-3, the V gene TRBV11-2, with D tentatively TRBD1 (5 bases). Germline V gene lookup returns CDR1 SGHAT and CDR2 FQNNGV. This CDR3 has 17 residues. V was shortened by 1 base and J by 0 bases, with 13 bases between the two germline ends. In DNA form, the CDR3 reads TGTGCCAGCAGCTTAGCCCCACAGGACCCCTCTGGAAACACCATATATTTT. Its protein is CASSLAPQDPSGNTIYF.

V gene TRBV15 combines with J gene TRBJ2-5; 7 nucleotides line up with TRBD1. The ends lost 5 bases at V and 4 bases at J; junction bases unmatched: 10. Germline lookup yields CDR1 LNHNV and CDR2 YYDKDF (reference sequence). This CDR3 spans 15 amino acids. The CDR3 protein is CATSVRQGQGETQYF. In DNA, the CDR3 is TGTGCCACCAGCGTGAGACAGGGTCAAGGAGAGACCCAGTACTTC.

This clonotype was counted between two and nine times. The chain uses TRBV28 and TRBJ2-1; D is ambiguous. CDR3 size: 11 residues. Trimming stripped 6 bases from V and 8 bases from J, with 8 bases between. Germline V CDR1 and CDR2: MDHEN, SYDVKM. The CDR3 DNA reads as TGTGCCAGCAGCCCTCGATATGAGCAGTTCTTC. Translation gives CASSPRYEQFF.

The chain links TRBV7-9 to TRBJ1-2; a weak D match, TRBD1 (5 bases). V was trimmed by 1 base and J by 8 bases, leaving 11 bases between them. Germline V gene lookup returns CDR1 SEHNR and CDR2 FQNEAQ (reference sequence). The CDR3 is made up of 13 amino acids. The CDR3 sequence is CASSLGQGDGYTF. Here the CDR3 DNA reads TGTGCCAGCAGCTTAGGCCAGGGTGACGGCTACACCTTC.

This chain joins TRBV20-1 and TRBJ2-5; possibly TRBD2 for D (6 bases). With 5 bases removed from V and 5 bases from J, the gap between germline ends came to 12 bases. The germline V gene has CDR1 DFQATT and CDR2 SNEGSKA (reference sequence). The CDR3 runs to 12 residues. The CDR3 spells CSAESGRETQYF. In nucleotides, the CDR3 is TGCAGTGCTGAGAGTGGGAGGGAGACCCAGTACTTC.

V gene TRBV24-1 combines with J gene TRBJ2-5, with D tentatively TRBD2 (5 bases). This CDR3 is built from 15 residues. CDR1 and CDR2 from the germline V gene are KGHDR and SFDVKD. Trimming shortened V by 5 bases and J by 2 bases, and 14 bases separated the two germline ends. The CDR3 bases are TGTGCCACCAGTGGTTACTCCGGGGATCAAGAGACCCAGTACTTC. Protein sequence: CATSGYSGDQETQYF.

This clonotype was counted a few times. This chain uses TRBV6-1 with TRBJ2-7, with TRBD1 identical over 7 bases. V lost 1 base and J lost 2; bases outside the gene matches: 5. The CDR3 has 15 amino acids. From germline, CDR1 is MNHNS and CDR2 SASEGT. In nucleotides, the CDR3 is TGTGCCAGCAGTGAAGTCGACAGGGTGACCTACGAGCAGTACGTC. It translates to CASSEVDRVTYEQYV.